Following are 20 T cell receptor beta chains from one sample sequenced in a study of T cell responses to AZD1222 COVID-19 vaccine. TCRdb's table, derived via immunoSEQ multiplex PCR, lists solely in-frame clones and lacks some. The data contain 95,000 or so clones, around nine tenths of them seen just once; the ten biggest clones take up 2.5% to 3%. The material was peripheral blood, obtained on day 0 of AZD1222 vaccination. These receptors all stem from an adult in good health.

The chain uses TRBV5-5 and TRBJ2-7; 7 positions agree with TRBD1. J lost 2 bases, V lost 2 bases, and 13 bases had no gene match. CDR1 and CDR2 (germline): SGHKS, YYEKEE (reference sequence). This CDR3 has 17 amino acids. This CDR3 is CASSFLWQRDSTYEQYF. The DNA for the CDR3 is TGTGCCAGCAGCTTCCTGTGGCAGAGGGACAGTACCTACGAGCAGTACTTC.

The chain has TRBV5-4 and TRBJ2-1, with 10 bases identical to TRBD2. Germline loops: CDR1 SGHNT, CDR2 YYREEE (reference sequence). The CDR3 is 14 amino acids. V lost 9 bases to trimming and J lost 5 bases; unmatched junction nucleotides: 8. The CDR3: CATLSGGPNNEQFF. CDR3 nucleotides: TGTGCCACCCTTAGCGGGGGGCCGAACAATGAGCAGTTCTTC.

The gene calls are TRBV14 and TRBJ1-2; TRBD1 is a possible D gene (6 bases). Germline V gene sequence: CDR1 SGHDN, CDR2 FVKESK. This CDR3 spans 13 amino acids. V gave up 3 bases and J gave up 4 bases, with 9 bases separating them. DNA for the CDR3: TGTGCCAGCAGCCAGGGGGCCGGCTATGGCTACACCTTC. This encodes CASSQGAGYGYTF.

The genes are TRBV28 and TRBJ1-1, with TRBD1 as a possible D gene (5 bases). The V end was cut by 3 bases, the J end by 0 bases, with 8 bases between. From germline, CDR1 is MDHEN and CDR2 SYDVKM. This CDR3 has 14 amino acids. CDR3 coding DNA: TGTGCCAGCAGTTTGATAGGGGTGAACACTGAAGCTTTCTTT. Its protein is CASSLIGVNTEAFF.

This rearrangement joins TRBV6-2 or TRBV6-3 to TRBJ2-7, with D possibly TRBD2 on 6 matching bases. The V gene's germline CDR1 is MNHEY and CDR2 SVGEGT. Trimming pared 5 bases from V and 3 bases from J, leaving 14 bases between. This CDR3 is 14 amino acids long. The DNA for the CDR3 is TGTGCCAGCAGTGAGGGGACTTCTTTCTACGAGCAGTACTTC. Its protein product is CASSEGTSFYEQYF.

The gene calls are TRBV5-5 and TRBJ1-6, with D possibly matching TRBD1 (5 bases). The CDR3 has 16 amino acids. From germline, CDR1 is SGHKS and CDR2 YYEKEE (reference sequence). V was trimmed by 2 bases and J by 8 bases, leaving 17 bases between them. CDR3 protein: CASSFLGAGRDSPLHF. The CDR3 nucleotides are TGTGCCAGCAGCTTCCTAGGGGCCGGACGGGATTCACCCCTCCACTTT. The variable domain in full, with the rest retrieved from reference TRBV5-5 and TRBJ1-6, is DAGVTQSPTHLIKTRGQQVTLRCSPISGHKSVSWYQQVLGQGPQFIFQYYEKEERGRGNFPDRFSARQFPNYSSELNVNALLLGDSALYLCASSFLGAGRDSPLHFGNGTRLTVT.

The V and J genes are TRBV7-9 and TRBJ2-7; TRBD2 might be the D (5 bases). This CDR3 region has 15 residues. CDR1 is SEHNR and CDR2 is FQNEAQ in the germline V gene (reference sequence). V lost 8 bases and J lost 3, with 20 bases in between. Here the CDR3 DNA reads TGTGCCAGCTCCGGGTTCGCGGGTTCAAGCTACGAGCAGTACTTC. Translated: CASSGFAGSSYEQYF. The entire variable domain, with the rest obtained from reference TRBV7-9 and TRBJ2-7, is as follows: DTGVSQNPRHKITKRGQNVTFRCDPISEHNRLYWYRQTLGQGPEFLTYFQNEAQLEKSRLLSDRFSAERPKGSFSTLEIQRTEQGDSAMYLCASSGFAGSSYEQYFGPGTRLTVT.

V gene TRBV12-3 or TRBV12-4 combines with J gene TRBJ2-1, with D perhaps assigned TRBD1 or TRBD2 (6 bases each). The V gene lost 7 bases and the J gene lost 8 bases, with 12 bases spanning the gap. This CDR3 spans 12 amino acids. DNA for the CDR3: TGTGCCAGCATGGAGGGGGGAGATGAGCAGTTCTTC. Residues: CASMEGGDEQFF.

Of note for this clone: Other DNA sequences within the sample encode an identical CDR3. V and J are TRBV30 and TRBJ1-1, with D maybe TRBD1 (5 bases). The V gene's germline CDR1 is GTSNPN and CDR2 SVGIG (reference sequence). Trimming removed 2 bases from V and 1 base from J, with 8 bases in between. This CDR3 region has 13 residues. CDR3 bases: TGTGCCTGGAGTCGTCAGGGGAACACTGAAGCTTTCTTT. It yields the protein CAWSRQGNTEAFF.

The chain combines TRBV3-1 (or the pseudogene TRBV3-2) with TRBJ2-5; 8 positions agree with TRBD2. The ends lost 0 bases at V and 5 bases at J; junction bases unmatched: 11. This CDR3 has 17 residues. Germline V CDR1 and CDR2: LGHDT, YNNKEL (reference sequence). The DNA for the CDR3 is TGTGCCAGCAGCCAAGAGGGAGCGGGGGAACGTCGGGAGACCCAGTACTTC. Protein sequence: CASSQEGAGERRETQYF.

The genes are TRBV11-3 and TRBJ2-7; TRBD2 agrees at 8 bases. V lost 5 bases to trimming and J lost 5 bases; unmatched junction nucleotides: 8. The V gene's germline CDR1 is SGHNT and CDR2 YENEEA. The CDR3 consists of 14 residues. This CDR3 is CASSPHGGGHEQYF. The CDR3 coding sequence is TGTGCCAGCAGCCCGCACGGGGGGGGCCACGAGCAGTACTTC.

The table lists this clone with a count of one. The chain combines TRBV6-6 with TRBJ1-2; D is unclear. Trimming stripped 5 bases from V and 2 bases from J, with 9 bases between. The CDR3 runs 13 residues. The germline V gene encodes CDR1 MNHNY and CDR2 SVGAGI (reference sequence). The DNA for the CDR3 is TGTGCCAGCAGTCCGGGTCAGAACTATGGCTACACCTTC. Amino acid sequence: CASSPGQNYGYTF.

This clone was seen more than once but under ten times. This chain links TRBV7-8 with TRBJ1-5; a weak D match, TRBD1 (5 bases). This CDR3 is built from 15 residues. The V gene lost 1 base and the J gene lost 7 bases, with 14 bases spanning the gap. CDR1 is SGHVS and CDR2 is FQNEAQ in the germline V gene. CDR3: CASSLERGGGQPQHF. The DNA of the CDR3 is TGTGCCAGCAGCTTAGAGAGGGGTGGGGGGCAGCCCCAGCATTTT. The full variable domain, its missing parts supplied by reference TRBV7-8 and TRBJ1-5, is GAGVSQSPRYKVAKRGQDVALRCDPISGHVSLFWYQQALGQGPEFLTYFQNEAQLDKSGLPSDRFFAERPEGSVSTLKIQRTQQEDSAVYLCASSLERGGGQPQHFGDGTRLSIL.

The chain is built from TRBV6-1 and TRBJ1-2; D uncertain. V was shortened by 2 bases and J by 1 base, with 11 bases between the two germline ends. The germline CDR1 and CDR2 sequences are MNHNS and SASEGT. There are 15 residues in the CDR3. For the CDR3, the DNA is TGTGCCAGCAGTGAAACTCAGGATTTTAACTATGGCTACACCTTC. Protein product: CASSETQDFNYGYTF.

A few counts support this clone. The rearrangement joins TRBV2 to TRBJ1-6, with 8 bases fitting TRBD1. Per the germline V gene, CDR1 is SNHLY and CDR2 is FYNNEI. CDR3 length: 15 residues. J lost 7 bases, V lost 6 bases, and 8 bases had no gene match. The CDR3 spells CASRATGGGNSPLHF. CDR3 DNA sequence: TGTGCCAGCAGGGCAACAGGGGGAGGAAATTCACCCCTCCACTTT.

CDR3 in DNA: TGTGCCAGCAGCGACAGGGGGCTAGGCACTGAAGCTTTCTTT. Translated, it gives CASSDRGLGTEAFF. This chain uses TRBV6-6 with TRBJ1-1, with 10 bases matching TRBD1. The CDR3 totals 14 residues. Losses at the gene ends were 6 bases for V and 4 bases for J; bases not matched to a gene: 5. Germline V gene lookup returns CDR1 MNHNY and CDR2 SVGAGI (reference sequence).

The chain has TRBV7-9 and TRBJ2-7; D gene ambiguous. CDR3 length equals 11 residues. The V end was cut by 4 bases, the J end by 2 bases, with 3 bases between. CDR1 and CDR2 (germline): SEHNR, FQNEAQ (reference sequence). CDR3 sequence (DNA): TGTGCCAGCAGCTCACCCTACGAGCAGTACTTC. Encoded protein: CASSSPYEQYF.

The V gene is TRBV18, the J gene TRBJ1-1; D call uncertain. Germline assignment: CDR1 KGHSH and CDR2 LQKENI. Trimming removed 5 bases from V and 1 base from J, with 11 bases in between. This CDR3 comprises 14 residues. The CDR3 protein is CASSAASWNTEAFF. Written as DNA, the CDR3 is TGTGCCAGCTCAGCGGCCTCATGGAACACTGAAGCTTTCTTT.

The CDR3 coding sequence is TGTGCCAGCTCACAGCTCCCTGGGGGCGAGCAGTACTTC. This encodes CASSQLPGGEQYF. This sequence joins TRBV18 and TRBJ2-7; D possibly uses TRBD1 or TRBD2 (5 bases each). Germline V gene sequence: CDR1 KGHSH, CDR2 LQKENI. Trimming removed 4 bases from V and 6 bases from J, with 13 bases in between. The CDR3 contains 13 residues.

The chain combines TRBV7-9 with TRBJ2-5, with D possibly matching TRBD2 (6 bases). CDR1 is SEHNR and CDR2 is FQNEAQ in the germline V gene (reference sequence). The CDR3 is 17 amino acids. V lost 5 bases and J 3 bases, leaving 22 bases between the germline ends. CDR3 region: CASSRAVGLPKEETQYF. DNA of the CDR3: TGTGCCAGCAGCCGCGCCGTGGGACTCCCTAAGGAAGAGACCCAGTACTTC.